This T cell receptor (beta chain) was documented in a study of fetal regulatory T cell absence and autoimmunity. Study-level background: Exocrine pancreas autoimmunity occurred in IPEX patients lacking clinical diabetes. General study results and limits: Oligoclonal TCR enrichment in pancreas over cord blood reached over 80-fold for some clones. TRB gene family usage was broadly similar in cord blood and pancreas.

Comments on this clone: The antigen remains undetermined.

The survey-level immunoSEQ assay was used. TCRdb's table, derived via immunoSEQ multiplex PCR, lists solely in-frame clones and lacks some. The sample includes approximately 49,000 clones, around 85% of them seen just once. Sample: cord blood. This receptor was identified in a newborn boy with IPEX syndrome.

The CDR3 coding sequence is TGTGCCAGCAGCAAAAAATGGGGAGGTAGGGCAGATACGCAGTATTTT. Its translation: CASSKKWGGRADTQYF. This sequence joins TRBV21-1 and TRBJ2-3; TRBD2 was called by the table and not checked on the DNA. TRBV21-1 is listed as a pseudogene. The CDR3 spans 16 residues.